This T cell receptor beta chain was captured in a study of naive CD8 T cells in extremely preterm neonates. To note about this clone: Its matching antigen is unknown.

Elective cesarean births at roughly 35-43 weeks, without labor or membrane rupture, supplied the cord blood. Excluded: fetal demise, active maternal HSV, known maternal HIV. Trimming took 6 bases from V and 0 from J, leaving 15 bases between them. The CDR3 has 15 residues. CDR1 SGHAT and CDR2 FQDESV come from the germline V gene (reference sequence). Study findings and constraints: Compared with older groups, preterm CDR3s were shorter, with fewer N additions and less trimming. CDR3 nucleotide sharing was 2.5% to 3% in preterm, about 0.44% term, 0.03% children, about 0.01% adults.

Data came from immunoSEQ multiplex PCR; TCRdb stores just in-frame clones and leaves some out. This sample has about 4,900 clones, with about 97% found just once. The specimen sequenced was naive CD8+ T cells from cord blood. The TCR originated in a newborn in good health. The V gene is TRBV11-1, the J gene TRBJ2-7; D is unresolved. Here the CDR3 DNA reads TGTGCCAGCAGACAAGGTCGGGTACGCTCCTACGAGCAGTACTTC. It translates to CASRQGRVRSYEQYF.